What follows is one T cell receptor (beta chain) and its context. Its target is not known. Profiled with immunoSEQ multiplex PCR; TCRdb holds only in-frame clones, not every one. The sample includes 950,000 to 1,200,000 clones, approximately 75% of them seen just once. This sample stems from a study of shared clonotypes between healthy human individuals. Study conclusions and caveats: For naive CD4 cells, around 5% of clonotypes were shared across four donors.

The germline CDR1 and CDR2 sequences are SGHVS and FQNEAQ. This CDR3 has 14 amino acids. The ends were cut back, 1 base at V and 2 bases at J, with 6 bases in the middle. The sequence was collected from a man younger than 35 in good health. Some clones in this sample may be carry-over from other donors' samples. Source material: memory CD4+ T cells from PBMCs. The subset: CD45RA-negative fraction. The J gene is TRBJ1-5, the V gene TRBV7-8, with no clear D. DNA of the CDR3: TGTGCCAGCAGCTTAGGGAGAGGCAATCAGCCCCAGCATTTT. This encodes CASSLGRGNQPQHF.